A single sample is the source of the 25 T cell receptor beta chains below, sequenced in a study of blood T cell repertoires in COVID-19. Using immunoSEQ multiplex PCR, the repertoire was profiled, and TCRdb retains in-frame clones only, with some absent. This table has 250,000 or so clones, approximately 80% appearing once. Sequenced input: peripheral blood. The receptors stem from a man between 60 and 70 years old with acute or convalescent COVID-19.

The chain couples TRBV18 to TRBJ2-1, with D perhaps matching TRBD1 (5 bases). The CDR3 sequence is 14 residues long. Trimming removed 4 bases at V and 4 bases at J, with 11 bases between. Germline CDR1 KGHSH, CDR2 LQKENI. The CDR3 spells CASSLTDAYNEQFF. As DNA, the CDR3 is TGTGCCAGCTCACTGACAGACGCATACAATGAGCAGTTCTTC. The variable domain in full, with the rest retrieved from reference TRBV18 and TRBJ2-1, is NAGVMQNPRHLVRRRGQEARLRCSPMKGHSHVYWYRQLPEEGLKFMVYLQKENIIDESGMPKERFSAEFPKEGPSILRIQQVVRGDSAAYFCASSLTDAYNEQFFGPGTRLTVL.

This sequence joins TRBV5-1 and TRBJ2-7, with 8 nucleotides matching TRBD1. V was clipped by 3 bases and J by 3 bases; unmatched bases: 11. Germline lookup yields CDR1 SGHRS and CDR2 YFSETQ. The CDR3 has 16 residues. The CDR3 region is CASSSTGARRFYEQYF. The DNA of the CDR3 is TGCGCCAGCAGCTCGACAGGGGCCCGACGCTTCTACGAGCAGTACTTC.

The chain employs TRBV5-8 and TRBJ2-5, with D possibly matching TRBD2 (6 bases). This CDR3 is 14 amino acids long. Germline-derived CDR1 and CDR2 are SGHTS and YDEGEE. V lost 2 bases to trimming and J lost 6 bases, with 14 bases between them. The CDR3 region is CASSLLVGGKTQYF. Here the CDR3 DNA reads TGTGCCAGCAGCTTATTGGTTGGGGGGAAGACCCAGTACTTC.

The chain couples TRBV30 to TRBJ1-2; D remains unclear. The CDR3 spans 13 residues. Deletions cut 0 bases from V and 6 bases from J, with 11 bases between. Germline assignment: CDR1 GTSNPN and CDR2 SVGIG (reference sequence). CDR3 in amino acids: CAWSVRGSNGYTF. CDR3 bases: TGTGCCTGGAGTGTACGGGGAAGTAATGGCTACACCTTC.

V and J are TRBV10-3 and TRBJ1-2; a weak D match, TRBD1 (6 bases). CDR3 size: 14 residues. Germline CDR1 is ENHRY and CDR2 is SYGVKD. The ends were cut back, 8 bases at V and 8 bases at J, with 21 bases in the middle. The CDR3 coding sequence is TGTGCCATCGGGGGGGGCAGTTGGCCCCCGGGCTACACCTTC. This translates into CAIGGGSWPPGYTF.

The V and J genes are TRBV4-3 and TRBJ2-6, with 11 bases lining up with TRBD2. The germline V gene has CDR1 LGHNA and CDR2 YSLEER. The CDR3 sequence is 20 residues long. Trimming removed 4 bases from V and 4 bases from J; junction bases left unmatched: 15. The DNA for the CDR3 is TGCGCCAGCAGCCCGGCTCTAGCGGGAGGTACCTGGCGGGGGGCCAACGTCCTGACTTTC. Its translation is CASSPALAGGTWRGANVLTF.

The rearrangement uses TRBV28 and TRBJ2-7; TRBD1 might be the D (5 bases). The CDR3 contains 13 residues. Germline assignment: CDR1 MDHEN and CDR2 SYDVKM. V dropped 3 bases and J dropped 5 bases, with 11 bases sitting between them. CDR3 amino acids: CASSFLSGHEQYF. In DNA form, the CDR3 reads TGTGCCAGCAGTTTTCTTTCAGGGCACGAGCAGTACTTC.

This rearrangement joins TRBV5-4 to TRBJ2-3, with D possibly matching TRBD2 (6 bases). Trimming took off 6 bases at V and 0 bases at J, with 11 bases between the two ends. Germline V gene lookup returns CDR1 SGHNT and CDR2 YYREEE (reference sequence). This CDR3 has 14 residues. CDR3: CASTSGPSTDTQYF. Here the CDR3 DNA reads TGTGCCAGCACGAGCGGGCCTAGCACAGATACGCAGTATTTT.

This clone has a handful of counts. The chain recombines TRBV6-5 with TRBJ2-7, with 12 bases that match TRBD2. V was pared by 3 bases and J by 2 bases, with 2 bases of the junction left unmatched. The CDR3 spans 15 residues. Germline V lookup: CDR1 MNHEY, CDR2 SVGAGI. CDR3 amino acids: CASSYGLAGTYEQYF. Written as DNA, the CDR3 is TGTGCCAGCAGTTATGGACTAGCGGGAACCTACGAGCAGTACTTC.

The chain recombines TRBV2 with TRBJ2-5; 9 positions agree with TRBD2. Trimming at V came to 6 bases and at J to 5 bases, leaving 4 bases not matched to a gene. The CDR3 is 13 residues long. Germline V CDR1 and CDR2: SNHLY, FYNNEI. The CDR3 DNA follows: TGTGCCAGCAGGGTAGCGGGAGTGGAGACCCAGTACTTC. It yields the protein CASRVAGVETQYF.

This sequence joins TRBV7-2 and TRBJ2-3; possibly TRBD2 for D (6 bases). The CDR3 contains 16 residues. V lost 1 base, J lost 0 bases, and 11 bases lay in between. Germline CDR1 is SGHTA and CDR2 is FQGNSA. The CDR3 DNA reads as TGTGCCAGCAGCTTAGGTATGCTAGCGAGCACAGATACGCAGTATTTT. Its translation: CASSLGMLASTDTQYF. The full variable domain, rest sourced from reference TRBV7-2 and TRBJ2-3, is GAGVSQSPSNKVTEKGKDVELRCDPISGHTALYWYRQSLGQGLEFLIYFQGNSAPDKSGLPSDRFSAERTGGSVSTLTIQRTQQEDSAVYLCASSLGMLASTDTQYFGPGTRLTVL.

The V call is TRBV3-1 (or the pseudogene TRBV3-2), the J call TRBJ2-5; D remains unclear. This CDR3 is built from 13 residues. The germline V gene has CDR1 LGHDT and CDR2 YNNKEL (reference sequence). V shed 0 bases and J shed 4 bases, with 6 bases lying between them. In DNA form, the CDR3 reads TGTGCCAGCAGCCAAGATTTTATAGAGACCCAGTACTTC. It codes for CASSQDFIETQYF.

This clone was picked up a small number of times. This chain connects TRBV5-1 to TRBJ1-4; 9 nucleotides align to TRBD1. Germline lookup yields CDR1 SGHRS and CDR2 YFSETQ. This CDR3 has 15 amino acids. The trim removed 1 base at V and 6 bases at J, leaving 4 bases unmatched. This CDR3 is CASSLTGTGYEKLFF. CDR3 nucleotide sequence: TGCGCCAGCAGCTTGACCGGGACAGGGTATGAAAAACTGTTTTTT.

The chain is built from TRBV5-1 and TRBJ2-7, with D perhaps TRBD2 (7 bases). Between the trimmed V and J ends, which lost 4 bases and 7 bases, there was a span of 12 bases. The CDR3 extends over 12 amino acids. Germline V gives CDR1 SGHRS, CDR2 YFSETQ. CDR3 DNA: TGCGCCAGCAGCGGGAGGGGGGGGGAGCAGTACTTC. It codes for CASSGRGGEQYF.

CDR3 loop: CASSQAAFGYTF. In DNA form, the CDR3 reads TGTGCCAGCAGCCAGGCGGCCTTCGGCTACACCTTC. J is TRBJ1-2 and V is TRBV3-1 (or the pseudogene TRBV3-2); D not certain. The CDR3 is 12 amino acids. The germline V and J ends were trimmed by 3 bases and 8 bases, with 10 bases remaining between them. Germline loops: CDR1 LGHDT, CDR2 YNNKEL (reference sequence).

V usage is TRBV4-2 and J usage is TRBJ1-5; 7 bases map to TRBD1. From germline, CDR1 is LGHNA and CDR2 YNFKEQ. CDR3 length: 14 amino acids. J lost 5 bases, V lost 4 bases, and 5 bases had no gene match. The DNA for the CDR3 is TGTGCCAGCAGCCGCCGCGGACAGGATCAGCCCCAGCATTTT. The encoded protein is CASSRRGQDQPQHF.

The chain links TRBV10-3 to TRBJ1-5; possibly TRBD1 for D (5 bases). Germline V lookup: CDR1 ENHRY, CDR2 SYGVKD. The CDR3 is made up of 14 amino acids. Trimming removed 2 bases at V and 7 bases at J, with 12 bases between. CDR3 region: CAISEAGSGQPQHF. CDR3 DNA: TGTGCCATCAGTGAGGCAGGGTCTGGGCAGCCCCAGCATTTT.

The rearrangement links TRBV9 to TRBJ1-2, with 9 bases lining up with TRBD1. The V gene's germline CDR1 is SGDLS and CDR2 YYNGEE. V was clipped by 3 bases and J by 8 bases; unmatched bases: 17. The CDR3 length is 17 residues. The CDR3 DNA reads as TGTGCCAGCAGCGGACCGGGACAGGGAGGGAACTCGAGAGGCTACACCTTC. It codes for CASSGPGQGGNSRGYTF.

CDR3 region: CASSSSGLTSGRSGRTGELFF. In DNA, the CDR3 is TGTGCCAGCAGTTCTTCCGGACTAACTAGCGGGAGATCTGGGCGCACCGGGGAGCTGTTTTTT. J is TRBJ2-2 and V is TRBV27; 11 bases fit TRBD2. The CDR3 loop spans 21 amino acids. The germline V gene encodes CDR1 MNHEY and CDR2 SMNVEV (reference sequence). The junction had 20 bases not matched to a gene; V was cut back by 4 bases and J by 4 bases.

V usage is TRBV10-3 and J usage is TRBJ2-3; 10 bases agree with TRBD2. Per germline, CDR1 ENHRY and CDR2 SYGVKD. Unmatched junction bases numbered 10, after V lost 10 bases and J lost 0 bases. This CDR3 is 16 amino acids long. The CDR3, as DNA: TGTGCCACCCACCCGGGACTAGCGTCTAGCACAGATACGCAGTATTTT. Protein: CATHPGLASSTDTQYF.

This clone was detected only a few times. The rearrangement links TRBV9 to TRBJ2-1, with D perhaps TRBD2 (6 bases). CDR1 and CDR2 (germline): SGDLS, YYNGEE. CDR3 length equals 15 residues. V was trimmed by 4 bases and J by 0 bases, leaving 11 bases between them. The CDR3: CASSTEEGSYNEQFF. In DNA, the CDR3 is TGTGCCAGCAGCACTGAGGAGGGCTCCTACAATGAGCAGTTCTTC.

Note on this clone: This CDR3 is also generated by other DNA sequences in the sample. The chain has TRBV6-5 and TRBJ1-2; 8 bases fit TRBD1. Looked up from germline, CDR1 is MNHEY and CDR2 is SVGAGI. The CDR3 runs to 14 residues. J was trimmed by 4 bases and V by 4 bases; bases with no gene match: 5. The CDR3 DNA reads TGTGCCAGCAGTTCTCAGGGGGCGGGCTATGGCTACACCTTC. It translates to CASSSQGAGYGYTF.

The chain links TRBV5-1 to TRBJ2-5, with a possible D match to TRBD1 (5 bases). V was shortened by 0 bases and J by 1 base, with 10 bases between the two germline ends. This CDR3 is 15 amino acids long. The germline gives CDR1 SGHRS, CDR2 YFSETQ. The CDR3 nucleotides are TGCGCCAGCAGCTTGGACTGGGGCAGCCAAGAGACCCAGTACTTC. Protein product: CASSLDWGSQETQYF. Drawing the rest from reference TRBV5-1 and TRBJ2-5, the complete variable domain is KAGVTQTPRYLIKTRGQQVTLSCSPISGHRSVSWYQQTPGQGLQFLFEYFSETQRNKGNFPGRFSGRQFSNSRSEMNVSTLELGDSALYLCASSLDWGSQETQYFGPGTRLLVL.

Of note for this clone: Other nucleotide sequences in the sample specify the same CDR3. The chain is built from TRBV9 and TRBJ2-5; unclear D gene. V was cut by 1 base and J by 1 base, with 5 bases left in between. CDR3 size: 13 residues. In germline, CDR1 is SGDLS, CDR2 YYNGEE. The CDR3 spells CASSVRGQETQYF. CDR3 DNA: TGTGCCAGCAGCGTACGAGGCCAAGAGACCCAGTACTTC. The full variable domain, rest sourced from reference TRBV9 and TRBJ2-5, is DSGVTQTPKHLITATGQRVTLRCSPRSGDLSVYWYQQSLDQGLQFLIQYYNGEERAKGNILERFSAQQFPDLHSELNLSSLELGDSALYFCASSVRGQETQYFGPGTRLLVL.

The genes are TRBV5-1 and TRBJ1-1; possibly TRBD1 for D (6 bases). In germline, CDR1 is SGHRS, CDR2 YFSETQ. The CDR3 has 12 amino acids. V was pared by 0 bases and J by 10 bases, with 10 bases between. CDR3 nucleotides: TGCGCCAGCAGCTTGGACAGGGAGCGAGCTTTCTTT. Translation gives CASSLDRERAFF.